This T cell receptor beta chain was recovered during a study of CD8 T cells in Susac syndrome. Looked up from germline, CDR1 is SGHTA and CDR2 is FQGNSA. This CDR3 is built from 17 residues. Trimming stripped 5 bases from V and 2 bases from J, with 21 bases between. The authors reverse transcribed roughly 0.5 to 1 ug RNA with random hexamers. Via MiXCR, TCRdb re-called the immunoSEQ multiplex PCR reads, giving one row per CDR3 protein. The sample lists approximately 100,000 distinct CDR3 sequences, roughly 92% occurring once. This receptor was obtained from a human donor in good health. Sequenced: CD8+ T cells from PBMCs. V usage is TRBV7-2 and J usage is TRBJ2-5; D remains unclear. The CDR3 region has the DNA TGTGCCAGCAGCCTAAGACCCAGTTCGTTCCTACAAGAGACCCAGTACTTC. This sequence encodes CASSLRPSSFLQETQYF. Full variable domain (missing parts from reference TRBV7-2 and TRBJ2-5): GAGVSQSPSNKVTEKGKDVELRCDPISGHTALYWYRQSLGQGLEFLIYFQGNSAPDKSGLPSDRFSAERTGGSVSTLTIQRTQQEDSAVYLCASSLRPSSFLQETQYFGPGTRLLVL.